Described below is a single TCR beta chain sequence and its context. This sample stems from a study of CD8+CD57+ T cells in acquired aplastic anemia. Study as a whole: Recorded DNA amounts for sorted CD4+ and CD8+ cells had an average of approximately 3 ug.

It was genomic DNA that served as the template for profiling TCR beta VDJ and CDR3. TCRdb independently ran MiXCR on the reads; one entry per CDR3 protein. The sample yields a few hundred thousand distinct CDR3 sequences, 65% to 80% seen once. Specimen: sorted CD4+, CD8+, or CD8+CD57+ T cells (not recorded which) from PBMCs. The receptor's source is a human donor in good health, serving as a control.

The CDR3 is CASYLRGAMTDTQYF. CDR3 nucleotide sequence: TGTGCCAGCTACTTAAGGGGGGCCATGACAGATACGCAGTATTTT. The V and J genes are TRBV7-8 and TRBJ2-3, with D perhaps assigned TRBD1 or TRBD2 (6 bases each). With 8 bases removed from V and 3 bases from J, the gap between germline ends came to 18 bases. The CDR3 runs 15 residues. Germline V lookup: CDR1 SGHVS, CDR2 FQNEAQ.